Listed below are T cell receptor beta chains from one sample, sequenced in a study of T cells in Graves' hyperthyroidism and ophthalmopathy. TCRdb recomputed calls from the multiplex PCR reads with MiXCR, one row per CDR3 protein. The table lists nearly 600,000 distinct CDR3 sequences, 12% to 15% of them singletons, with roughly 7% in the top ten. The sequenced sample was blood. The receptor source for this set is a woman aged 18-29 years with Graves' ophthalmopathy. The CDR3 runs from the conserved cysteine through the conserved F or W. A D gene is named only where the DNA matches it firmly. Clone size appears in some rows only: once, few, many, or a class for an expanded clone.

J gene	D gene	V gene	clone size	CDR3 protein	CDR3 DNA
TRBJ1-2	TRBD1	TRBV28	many	CASSSADRDGYTF	TGTGCCAGCAGTTCCGCGGACAGGGATGGCTACACCTTC
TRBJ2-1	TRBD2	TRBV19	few	CASSPPRASGSPYNEQFF	TGTGCCAGTAGTCCCCCTCGGGCTAGCGGGAGCCCCTACAATGAGCAGTTCTTC
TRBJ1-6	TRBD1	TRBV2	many	CASQQGALSPLHF	TGTGCCAGTCAACAGGGGGCACTTTCACCCCTCCACTTT
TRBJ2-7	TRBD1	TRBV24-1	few	CATSDSTGDGEQYF	TGTGCCACCAGTGATTCGACAGGGGACGGCGAGCAGTACTTC
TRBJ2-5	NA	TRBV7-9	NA	CASSLVRSGYGETQYF	TGTGCCAGCAGCTTAGTTCGGTCGGGGTATGGCGAGACCCAGTACTTC
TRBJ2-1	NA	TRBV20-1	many	CSARDLQVGTYNEQFF	TGCAGTGCTAGAGATCTGCAGGTGGGCACCTACAATGAGCAGTTCTTC
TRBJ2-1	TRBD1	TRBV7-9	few	CASSQPGTGGYNEQFF	TGTGCCAGCAGCCAACCCGGGACAGGGGGCTACAATGAGCAGTTCTTC
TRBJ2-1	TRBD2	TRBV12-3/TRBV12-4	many	CASSPSGGGTYNEQFF	TGTGCCAGCAGTCCTAGCGGGGGGGGGACCTACAATGAGCAGTTCTTC
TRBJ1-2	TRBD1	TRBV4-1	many	CASSQDTGDGGYTF	TGCGCCAGCAGCCAAGACACAGGGGACGGGGGCTACACCTTC
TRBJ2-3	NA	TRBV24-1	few	CATSDLEGSLTDTQYF	TGTGCCACCAGTGATTTAGAGGGATCCCTCACAGATACGCAGTATTTT
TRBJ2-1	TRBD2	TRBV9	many	CASSVATVGRLAGHNEQFF	TGTGCCAGCAGCGTAGCTACGGTGGGGCGGCTAGCGGGACACAATGAGCAGTTCTTC
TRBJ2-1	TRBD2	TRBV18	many	CASSPPGLRKVNEQFF	TGTGCCAGCTCACCCCCGGGACTAAGGAAGGTCAATGAGCAGTTCTTC
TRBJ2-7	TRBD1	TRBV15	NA	CAGRPMGQNYKQYF	TGTGCCGGACGACCTATGGGACAGAACTACAAGCAGTACTTC
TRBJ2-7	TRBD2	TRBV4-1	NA	CASSQGAAGAESYEQYF	TGCGCCAGCAGCCAAGGCGCAGCGGGGGCTGAGTCCTACGAGCAGTACTTC
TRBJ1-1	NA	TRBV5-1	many	CASSLAGENTEAFF	TGTGCCAGCAGCTTAGCAGGGGAGAACACTGAAGCTTTCTTT
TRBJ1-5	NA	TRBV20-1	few	CSARETWTAGNQPQHF	TGCAGTGCTAGAGAAACTTGGACAGCGGGCAATCAGCCCCAGCATTTT
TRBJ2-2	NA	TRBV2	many	CASSDRGTGELFF	TGTGCCAGCAGTGATCGAGGGACCGGGGAGCTGTTTTTT
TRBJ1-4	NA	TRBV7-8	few	CASSSDRKSEKLFF	TGTGCCAGCAGCTCGGACAGAAAGAGTGAAAAACTGTTTTTT
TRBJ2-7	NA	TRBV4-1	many	CASSQEPHDPSNEQYF	TGCGCCAGCAGCCAAGAGCCTCACGACCCCTCAAACGAGCAGTACTTC
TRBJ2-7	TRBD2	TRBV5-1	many	CASSLGAGETYEQYF	TGCGCCAGCAGCTTGGGGGCGGGAGAGACCTACGAGCAGTACTTC
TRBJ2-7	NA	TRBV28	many	CASSSGTLLAGEQYF	TGTGCCAGCAGTTCGGGGACTCTCCTGGCGGGGGAGCAGTACTTC
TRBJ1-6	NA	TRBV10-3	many	CAISDRFGSLHF	TGTGCCATCAGCGACAGATTTGGGTCCCTCCACTTT
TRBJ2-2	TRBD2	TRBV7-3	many	CASSTATSANTGELFF	TGTGCCAGCAGCACCGCGACTAGCGCCAACACCGGGGAGCTGTTTTTT
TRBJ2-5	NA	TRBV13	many	CASSPHPEETQYF	TGTGCCAGCAGCCCCCACCCGGAAGAGACCCAGTACTTC
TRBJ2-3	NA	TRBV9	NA	CASSVVGALTDTQYF	TGTGCCAGCAGCGTAGTAGGGGCCCTCACAGATACGCAGTATTTT
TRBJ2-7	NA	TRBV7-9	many	CASNPGRGYEQYF	TGTGCCAGCAACCCGGGCAGGGGATACGAGCAGTACTTC
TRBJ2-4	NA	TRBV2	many	CASSEAPGLAKNIQYF	TGTGCCAGCAGTGAAGCCCCGGGACTAGCCAAAAACATTCAGTACTTC
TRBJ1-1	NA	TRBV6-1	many	CASSDSGGIMNTEAFF	TGTGCCAGCAGTGATTCGGGGGGTATAATGAACACTGAAGCTTTCTTT
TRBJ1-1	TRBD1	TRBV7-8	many	CASSLDRGLFAEAFF	TGTGCCAGCAGCTTAGACAGGGGTTTATTTGCTGAAGCTTTCTTT
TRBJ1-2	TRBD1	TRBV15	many	CATRDRGNYGYTF	TGTGCCACCAGGGACAGGGGAAACTATGGCTACACCTTC
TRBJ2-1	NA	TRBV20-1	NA	CSALALEGSYNEQFF	TGCAGTGCCCTTGCCCTCGAGGGCTCCTACAATGAGCAGTTCTTC
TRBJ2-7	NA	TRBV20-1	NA	CSARAVVDYEQYF	TGCAGTGCTAGAGCGGTGGTGGACTACGAGCAGTACTTC
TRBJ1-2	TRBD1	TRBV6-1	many	CASSRSGTGMMDGYTF	TGTGCCAGCAGTCGGTCCGGGACAGGGATGATGGATGGCTACACCTTC
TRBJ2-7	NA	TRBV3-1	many	CASSLGEGARSYEQYF	TGTGCCAGCAGCCTGGGGGAGGGGGCGCGTTCCTACGAGCAGTACTTC
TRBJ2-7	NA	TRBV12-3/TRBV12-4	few	CASSLEFYEQYF	TGTGCCAGCAGTTTAGAATTTTACGAGCAGTACTTC